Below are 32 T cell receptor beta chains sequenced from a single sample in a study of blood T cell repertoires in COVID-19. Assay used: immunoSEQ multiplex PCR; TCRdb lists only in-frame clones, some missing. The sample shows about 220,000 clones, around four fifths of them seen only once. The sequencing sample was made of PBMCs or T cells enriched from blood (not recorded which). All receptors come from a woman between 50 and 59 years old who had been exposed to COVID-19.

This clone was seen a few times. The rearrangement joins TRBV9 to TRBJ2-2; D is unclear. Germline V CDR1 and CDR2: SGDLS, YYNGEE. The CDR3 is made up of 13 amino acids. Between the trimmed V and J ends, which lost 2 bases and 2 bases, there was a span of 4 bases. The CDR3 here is CASSVSNTGELFF. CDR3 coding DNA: TGTGCCAGCAGCGTGTCTAACACCGGGGAGCTGTTTTTT.

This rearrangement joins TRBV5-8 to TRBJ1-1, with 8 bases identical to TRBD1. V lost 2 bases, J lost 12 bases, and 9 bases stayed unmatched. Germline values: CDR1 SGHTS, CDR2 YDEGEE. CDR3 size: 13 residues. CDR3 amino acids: CASSFDRGSLPFF. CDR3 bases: TGTGCCAGCAGCTTCGACAGGGGCTCATTACCTTTCTTT.

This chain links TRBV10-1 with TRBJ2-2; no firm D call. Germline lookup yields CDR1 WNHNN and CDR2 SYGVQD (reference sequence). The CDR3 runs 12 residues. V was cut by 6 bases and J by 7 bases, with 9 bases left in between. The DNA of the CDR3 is TGCGCCAGCAGCAACAATCTCGGGGAGCTGTTTTTT. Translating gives CASSNNLGELFF.

CDR3 in amino acids: CARSLTCSLNTEAFF. The CDR3 DNA reads as TGTGCCAGAAGCTTAACATGCTCCCTCAACACTGAAGCTTTCTTT. This chain links TRBV7-5 with TRBJ1-1; TRBD1 is the table's D call and was not checked against the DNA. TRBV7-5 constitutes a pseudogene. The CDR3 runs to 15 residues.

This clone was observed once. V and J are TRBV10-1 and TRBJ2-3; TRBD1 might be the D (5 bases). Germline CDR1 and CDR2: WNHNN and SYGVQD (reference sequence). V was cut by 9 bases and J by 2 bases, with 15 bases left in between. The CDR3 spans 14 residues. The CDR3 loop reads CASSLQGTTDTQYF. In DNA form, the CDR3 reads TGCGCCAGTTCCCTTCAGGGAACCACAGATACGCAGTATTTT.

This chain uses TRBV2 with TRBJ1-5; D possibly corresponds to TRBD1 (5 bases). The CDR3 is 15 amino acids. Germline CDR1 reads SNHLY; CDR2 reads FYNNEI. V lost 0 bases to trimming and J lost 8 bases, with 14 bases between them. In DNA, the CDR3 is TGTGCCAGCAGTGAAGCGCTGGGGCGTCGGAAGCCCCAGCATTTT. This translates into CASSEALGRRKPQHF.

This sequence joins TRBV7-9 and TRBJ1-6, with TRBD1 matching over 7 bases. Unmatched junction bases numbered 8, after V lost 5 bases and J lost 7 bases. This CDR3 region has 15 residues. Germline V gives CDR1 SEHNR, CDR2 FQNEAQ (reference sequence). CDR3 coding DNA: TGTGCCAGCAGCGGTATACAGGGGCCAAATTCACCCCTCCACTTT. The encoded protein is CASSGIQGPNSPLHF.

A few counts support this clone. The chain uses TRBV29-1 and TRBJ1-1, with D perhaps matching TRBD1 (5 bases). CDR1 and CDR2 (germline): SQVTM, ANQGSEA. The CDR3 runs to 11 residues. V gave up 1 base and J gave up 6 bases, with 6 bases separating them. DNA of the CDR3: TGCAGCGTTGAAGGGGGGGCTGAAGCTTTCTTT. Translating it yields CSVEGGAEAFF.

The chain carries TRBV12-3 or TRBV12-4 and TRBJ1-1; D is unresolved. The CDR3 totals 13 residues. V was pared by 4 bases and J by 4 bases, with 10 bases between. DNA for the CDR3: TGTGCCAGCAGTTCCACCCACGGCACTGAAGCTTTCTTT. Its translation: CASSSTHGTEAFF.

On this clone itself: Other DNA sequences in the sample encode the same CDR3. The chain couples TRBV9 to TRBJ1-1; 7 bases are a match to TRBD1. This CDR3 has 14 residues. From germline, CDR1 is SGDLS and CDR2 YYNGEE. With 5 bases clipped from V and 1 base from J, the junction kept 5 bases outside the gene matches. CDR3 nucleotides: TGTGCCAGCAGTGCCGGGACAGCGAACACTGAAGCTTTCTTT. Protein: CASSAGTANTEAFF.

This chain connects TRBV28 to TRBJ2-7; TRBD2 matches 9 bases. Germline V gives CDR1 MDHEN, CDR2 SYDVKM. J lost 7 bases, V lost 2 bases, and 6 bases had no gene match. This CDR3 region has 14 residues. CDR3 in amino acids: CASSLGGGVEEQYF. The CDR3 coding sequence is TGTGCCAGCAGTTTAGGCGGGGGGGTGGAGGAGCAGTACTTC.

The CDR3 sequence is CASSFRHSYEQYF. DNA of the CDR3: TGTGCCAGCAGCTTCAGGCACTCCTACGAGCAGTACTTC. The V and J genes are TRBV11-2 and TRBJ2-7; D remains ambiguous. The V end lost 3 bases, the J end lost 0 bases, and 6 bases lay between the germline ends. The length of the CDR3 is 13 residues. Per the germline V gene, CDR1 is SGHAT and CDR2 is FQNNGV.

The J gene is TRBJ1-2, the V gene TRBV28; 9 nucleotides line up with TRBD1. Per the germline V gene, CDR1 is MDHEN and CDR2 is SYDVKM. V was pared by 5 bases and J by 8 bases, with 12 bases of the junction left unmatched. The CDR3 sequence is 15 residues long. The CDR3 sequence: CASSPPRDRVEGYTF. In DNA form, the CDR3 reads TGTGCCAGCAGTCCCCCCCGGGACAGGGTGGAAGGCTACACCTTC.

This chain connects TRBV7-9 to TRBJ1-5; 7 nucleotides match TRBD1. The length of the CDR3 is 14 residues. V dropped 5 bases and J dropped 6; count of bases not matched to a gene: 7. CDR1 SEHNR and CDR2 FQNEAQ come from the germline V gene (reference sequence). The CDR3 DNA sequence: TGTGCCAGCAGCCCTACAGGGGCCGGTCAGCCCCAGCATTTT. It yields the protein CASSPTGAGQPQHF. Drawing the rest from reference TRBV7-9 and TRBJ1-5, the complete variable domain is DTGVSQNPRHKITKRGQNVTFRCDPISEHNRLYWYRQTLGQGPEFLTYFQNEAQLEKSRLLSDRFSAERPKGSFSTLEIQRTEQGDSAMYLCASSPTGAGQPQHFGDGTRLSIL.

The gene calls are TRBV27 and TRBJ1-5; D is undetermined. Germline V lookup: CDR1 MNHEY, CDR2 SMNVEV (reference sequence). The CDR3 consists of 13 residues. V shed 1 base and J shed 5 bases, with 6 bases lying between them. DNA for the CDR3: TGTGCCAGCAGTTTATTGGCGGATCAGCCCCAGCATTTT. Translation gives CASSLLADQPQHF.

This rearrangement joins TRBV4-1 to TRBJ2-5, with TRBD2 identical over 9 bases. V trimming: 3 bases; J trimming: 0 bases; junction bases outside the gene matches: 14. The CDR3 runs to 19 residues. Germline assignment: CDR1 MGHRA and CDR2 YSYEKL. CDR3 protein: CASSHQGIAGAAYQETQYF. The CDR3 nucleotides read TGCGCCAGCAGCCACCAGGGTATAGCGGGGGCCGCGTACCAAGAGACCCAGTACTTC.

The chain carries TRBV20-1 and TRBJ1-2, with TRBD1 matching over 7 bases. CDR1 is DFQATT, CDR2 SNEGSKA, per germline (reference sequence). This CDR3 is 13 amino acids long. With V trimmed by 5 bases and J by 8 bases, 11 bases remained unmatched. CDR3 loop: CSARGTALGGYTF. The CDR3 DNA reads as TGCAGTGCTCGTGGGACAGCCCTAGGGGGCTACACCTTC.

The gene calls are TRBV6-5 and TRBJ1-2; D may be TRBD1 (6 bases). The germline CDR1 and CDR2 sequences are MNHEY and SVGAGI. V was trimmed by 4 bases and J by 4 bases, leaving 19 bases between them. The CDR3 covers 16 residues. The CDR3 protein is CASSSPRGGVRYGYTF. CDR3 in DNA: TGTGCCAGCAGTTCCCCGAGGGGGGGCGTCCGCTATGGCTACACCTTC.

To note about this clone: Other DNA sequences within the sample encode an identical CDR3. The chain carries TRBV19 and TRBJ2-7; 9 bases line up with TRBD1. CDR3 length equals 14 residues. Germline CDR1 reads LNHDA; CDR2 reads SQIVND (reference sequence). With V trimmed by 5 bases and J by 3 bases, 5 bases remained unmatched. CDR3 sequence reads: CASSVTGQGYEQYF. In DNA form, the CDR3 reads TGTGCCAGTAGTGTGACGGGACAGGGCTACGAGCAGTACTTC. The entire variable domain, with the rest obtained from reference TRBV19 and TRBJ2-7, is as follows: DGGITQSPKYLFRKEGQNVTLSCEQNLNHDAMYWYRQDPGQGLRLIYYSQIVNDFQKGDIAEGYSVSREKKESFPLTVTSAQKNPTAFYLCASSVTGQGYEQYFGPGTRLTVT.

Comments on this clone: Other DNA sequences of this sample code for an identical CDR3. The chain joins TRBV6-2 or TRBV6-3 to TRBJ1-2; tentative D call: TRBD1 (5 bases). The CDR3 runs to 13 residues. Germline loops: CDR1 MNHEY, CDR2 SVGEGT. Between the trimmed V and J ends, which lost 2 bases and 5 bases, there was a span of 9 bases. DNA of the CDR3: TGTGCCAGCAGTTACGACAGAACTTATGGCTACACCTTC. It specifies CASSYDRTYGYTF.

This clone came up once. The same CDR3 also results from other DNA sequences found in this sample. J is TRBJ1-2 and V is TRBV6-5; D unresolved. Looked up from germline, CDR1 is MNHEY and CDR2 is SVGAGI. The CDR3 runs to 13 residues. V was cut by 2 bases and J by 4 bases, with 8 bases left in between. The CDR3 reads CASSYGQIYGYTF. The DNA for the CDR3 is TGTGCCAGCAGTTACGGTCAGATCTATGGCTACACCTTC.

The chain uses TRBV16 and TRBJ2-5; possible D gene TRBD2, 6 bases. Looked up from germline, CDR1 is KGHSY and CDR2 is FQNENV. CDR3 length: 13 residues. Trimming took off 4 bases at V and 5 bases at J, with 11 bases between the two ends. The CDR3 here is CASSRDLAETQYF. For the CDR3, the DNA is TGTGCCAGCAGCCGCGACCTAGCGGAGACCCAGTACTTC.

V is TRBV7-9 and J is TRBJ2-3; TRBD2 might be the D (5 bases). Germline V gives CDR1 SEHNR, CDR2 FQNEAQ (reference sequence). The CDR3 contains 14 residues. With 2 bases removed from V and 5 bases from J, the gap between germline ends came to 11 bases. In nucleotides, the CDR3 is TGTGCCAGCAGCTTAAGAGGGATAGGAGATACGCAGTATTTT. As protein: CASSLRGIGDTQYF.

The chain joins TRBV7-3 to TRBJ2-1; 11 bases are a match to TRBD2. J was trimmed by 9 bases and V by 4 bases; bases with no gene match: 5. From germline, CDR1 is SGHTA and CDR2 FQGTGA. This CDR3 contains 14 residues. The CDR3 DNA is TGTGCCAGCAGCTCTAGCGGGGGGTCTGTTGAGCAGTTCTTC. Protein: CASSSSGGSVEQFF.

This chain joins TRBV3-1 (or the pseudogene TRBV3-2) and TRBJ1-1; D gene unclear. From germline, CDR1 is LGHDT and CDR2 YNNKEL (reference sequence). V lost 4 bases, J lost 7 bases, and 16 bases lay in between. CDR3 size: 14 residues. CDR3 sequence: CASSPLSSSGEAFF. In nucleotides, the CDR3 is TGTGCCAGCAGCCCTCTATCGTCAAGTGGTGAAGCTTTCTTT.

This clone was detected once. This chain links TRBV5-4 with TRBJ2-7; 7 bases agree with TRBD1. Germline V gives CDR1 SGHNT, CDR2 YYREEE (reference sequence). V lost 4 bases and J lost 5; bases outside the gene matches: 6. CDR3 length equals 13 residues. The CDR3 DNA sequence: TGTGCCAGCAGCCCGCAGGGGGTCCACGAGCAGTACTTC. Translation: CASSPQGVHEQYF.

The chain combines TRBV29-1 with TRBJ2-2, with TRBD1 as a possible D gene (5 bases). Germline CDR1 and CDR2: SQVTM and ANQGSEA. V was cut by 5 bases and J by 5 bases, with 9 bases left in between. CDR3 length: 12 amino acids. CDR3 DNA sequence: TGCAGCGTTCTCAGGGATACCGGGGAGCTGTTTTTT. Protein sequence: CSVLRDTGELFF.

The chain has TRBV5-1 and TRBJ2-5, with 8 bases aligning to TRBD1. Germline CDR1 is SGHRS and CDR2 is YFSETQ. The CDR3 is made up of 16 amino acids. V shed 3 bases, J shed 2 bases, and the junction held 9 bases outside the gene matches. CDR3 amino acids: CASSYETGAGQETQYF. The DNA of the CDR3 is TGCGCCAGCAGCTATGAGACAGGGGCAGGTCAAGAGACCCAGTACTTC.

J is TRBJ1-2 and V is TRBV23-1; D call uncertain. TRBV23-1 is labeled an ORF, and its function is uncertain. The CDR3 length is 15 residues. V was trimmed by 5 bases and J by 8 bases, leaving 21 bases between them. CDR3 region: CASSGGSPASLGYTF. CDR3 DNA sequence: TGCGCCAGCAGTGGAGGCTCACCCGCTTCGTTGGGCTACACCTTC.

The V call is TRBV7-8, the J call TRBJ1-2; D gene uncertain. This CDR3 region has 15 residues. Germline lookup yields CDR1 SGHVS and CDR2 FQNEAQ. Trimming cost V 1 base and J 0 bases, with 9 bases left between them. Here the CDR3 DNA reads TGTGCCAGCAGCTTAGACCAAAGAGCTAACTATGGCTACACCTTC. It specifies CASSLDQRANYGYTF.

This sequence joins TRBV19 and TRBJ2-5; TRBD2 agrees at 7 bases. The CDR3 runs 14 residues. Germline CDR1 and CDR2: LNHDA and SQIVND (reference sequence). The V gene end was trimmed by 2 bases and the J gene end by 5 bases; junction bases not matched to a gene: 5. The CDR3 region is CASSIFGGSETQYF. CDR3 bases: TGTGCCAGTAGTATATTCGGGGGGTCGGAGACCCAGTACTTC.

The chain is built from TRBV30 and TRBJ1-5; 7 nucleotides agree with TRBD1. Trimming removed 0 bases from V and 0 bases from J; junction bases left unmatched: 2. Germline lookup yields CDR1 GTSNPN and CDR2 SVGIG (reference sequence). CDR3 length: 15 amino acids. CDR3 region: CAWSVGTDSNQPQHF. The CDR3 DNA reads TGTGCCTGGAGTGTCGGGACAGATAGCAATCAGCCCCAGCATTTT. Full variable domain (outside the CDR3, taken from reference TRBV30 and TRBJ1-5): SQTIHQWPATLVQPVGSPLSLECTVEGTSNPNLYWYRQAAGRGLQLLFYSVGIGQISSEVPQNLSASRPQDRQFILSSKKLLLSDSGFYLCAWSVGTDSNQPQHFGDGTRLSIL.